Below are 30 T cell receptor beta chains sequenced from a single sample in a study of CD8 T cells in ankylosing spondylitis. Regarding the study as a whole: The study identified a TCR beta motif of roughly eight highly homologous variants that appeared characteristic of ankylosing spondylitis blood.

TCRdb reprocessed the 5' RACE reads with MiXCR, giving one entry per CDR3 protein. The sample holds about 400,000 distinct CDR3 sequences, about a fifth seen once. These TCRs' antigens remain unknown. The sequencing input was blood, either unsorted or a sorted T cell fraction (not recorded which). These receptors originate from a male donor with ankylosing spondylitis.

This chain links TRBV7-2 with TRBJ2-5; perhaps TRBD2 as D (6 bases). Trimming removed 1 base from V and 5 bases from J, with 11 bases in between. Germline V gene lookup returns CDR1 SGHTA and CDR2 FQGNSA. This CDR3 comprises 14 residues. CDR3 bases: TGTGCCAGCAGCTTAGAAGGGAGGTTCGAGACCCAGTACTTC. Protein sequence: CASSLEGRFETQYF. Full variable domain (outside the CDR3, taken from reference TRBV7-2 and TRBJ2-5): GAGVSQSPSNKVTEKGKDVELRCDPISGHTALYWYRQSLGQGLEFLIYFQGNSAPDKSGLPSDRFSAERTGGSVSTLTIQRTQQEDSAVYLCASSLEGRFETQYFGPGTRLLVL.

This rearrangement joins TRBV4-2 to TRBJ2-2; possibly TRBD1 or TRBD2 for D (6 bases each). Per germline, CDR1 LGHNA and CDR2 YNFKEQ. Between the trimmed V and J ends, which lost 5 bases and 0 bases, there was a span of 13 bases. This CDR3 spans 16 amino acids. CDR3 nucleotides: TGTGCCAGCAGCACCCCGGGGGCACCGAACACCGGGGAGCTGTTTTTT. It translates to CASSTPGAPNTGELFF.

V gene TRBV6-1 combines with J gene TRBJ2-7, with 8 bases aligning to TRBD1. Germline CDR1 and CDR2: MNHNS and SASEGT. V dropped 5 bases and J dropped 9; count of bases not matched to a gene: 21. The CDR3 spans 17 residues. The CDR3 loop reads CASSQRPGTGLVVGQYF. CDR3 DNA: TGTGCCAGCAGTCAAAGACCCGGGACAGGACTTGTCGTTGGGCAGTACTTC.

This clonotype was picked up many times. The rearrangement joins TRBV5-1 to TRBJ2-7; TRBD1 matches at 8 bases. The V gene end was trimmed by 4 bases and the J gene end by 2 bases; junction bases not matched to a gene: 5. The CDR3 length is 14 residues. Germline-derived CDR1 and CDR2 are SGHRS and YFSETQ. The DNA for the CDR3 is TGCGCCAGCAGCAAGACAGGGGCGACCTACGAGCAGTACTTC. Protein product: CASSKTGATYEQYF.

This clonotype has only a few counts. This chain links TRBV20-1 with TRBJ2-1; 8 bases align to TRBD2. Germline V lookup: CDR1 DFQATT, CDR2 SNEGSKA (reference sequence). The V and J ends lost 5 bases and 4 bases, in that order; junction bases with no gene match: 4. CDR3 length equals 13 residues. CDR3 residues: CSARSGKYNEQFF. CDR3 in DNA: TGCAGTGCTCGTAGCGGGAAGTACAATGAGCAGTTCTTC.

The V call is TRBV5-5, the J call TRBJ2-5; D is unresolved. V was clipped by 4 bases and J by 4 bases, with 20 bases between them. Germline values: CDR1 SGHKS, CDR2 YYEKEE (reference sequence). This CDR3 is built from 16 residues. The CDR3 DNA sequence: TGTGCCAGCAGCCCGAACCCGGAGAGTTTGGGAGAGACCCAGTACTTC. This translates into CASSPNPESLGETQYF.

This clonotype was seen at least ten times. This chain links TRBV7-8 with TRBJ2-1; D gene uncertain. The CDR3 length is 12 residues. Trimming stripped 1 base from V and 11 bases from J, with 9 bases between. CDR1 and CDR2 (germline): SGHVS, FQNEAQ. The CDR3 DNA sequence: TGTGCCAGCAGCTTAGACGATGGCAAGCAGTTCTTC. Encoded protein: CASSLDDGKQFF.

This chain joins TRBV29-1 and TRBJ2-7, with 8 bases identical to TRBD2. Germline trimming cut 6 bases from V and 3 bases from J; bases unmatched to any gene: 13. Germline-derived CDR1 and CDR2 are SQVTM and ANQGSEA. The CDR3 loop spans 15 amino acids. The CDR3 DNA follows: TGCAGCGTCCCTACGCCGGATAGCGGGAACTACGAGCAGTACTTC. Its protein product is CSVPTPDSGNYEQYF.

The rearrangement uses TRBV14 and TRBJ2-3, with 11 bases that match TRBD2. The junction had 7 bases not matched to a gene; V was cut back by 5 bases and J by 3 bases. The length of the CDR3 is 16 residues. Germline V gives CDR1 SGHDN, CDR2 FVKESK. CDR3 nucleotide sequence: TGTGCCAGCAGCTTTTACACTAGCGGGAGAACAGATACGCAGTATTTT. Translating gives CASSFYTSGRTDTQYF.

The table lists this clonotype with many counts. This sequence joins TRBV29-1 and TRBJ2-1; TRBD2 agrees at 8 bases. There are 13 residues in the CDR3. V lost 7 bases to trimming and J lost 5 bases; unmatched junction nucleotides: 7. Germline V gene sequence: CDR1 SQVTM, CDR2 ANQGSEA. CDR3 coding DNA: TGCAGCGGTGGGGTAGCGGGGCACAATGAGCAGTTCTTC. It specifies CSGGVAGHNEQFF.

The chain couples TRBV21-1 to TRBJ2-5. TRBV21-1 is reported as a pseudogene. This CDR3 region has 14 residues. The CDR3 sequence: CASSKRAGVETQYF. The CDR3 DNA reads TGTGCCAGCAGCAAAAGAGCTGGCGTGGAGACCCAGTACTTC.

The chain uses TRBV6-1 and TRBJ2-1; D is perhaps TRBD2 (5 bases). The CDR3 consists of 15 residues. Trimming stripped 6 bases from V and 0 bases from J, with 12 bases between. The germline V gene has CDR1 MNHNS and CDR2 SASEGT. The CDR3 DNA reads TGTGCCAGCAGAGCGGACGGCTACTCCTACAATGAGCAGTTCTTC. Protein sequence: CASRADGYSYNEQFF.

The chain has TRBV28 and TRBJ2-6; weak D call: TRBD1 (6 bases). In germline, CDR1 is MDHEN, CDR2 SYDVKM. The CDR3 has 17 amino acids. The V end lost 6 bases, the J end lost 1 base, and 16 bases lay between the germline ends. The CDR3 DNA sequence: TGTGCCAGCAGACCCCCTTTGGGGGCATCTGGGGCCAACGTCCTGACTTTC. This encodes CASRPPLGASGANVLTF.

The genes are TRBV20-1 and TRBJ2-3; 8 bases fit TRBD1. V gave up 1 base and J gave up 11 bases; unmatched junction bases: 17. Germline CDR1 is DFQATT and CDR2 is SNEGSKA (reference sequence). The CDR3 runs 16 residues. As DNA, the CDR3 is TGCAGTGCTAGAGTAATCGGCGGAACTGCAGGGGGCATGCAGTATTTT. Translation gives CSARVIGGTAGGMQYF.

This clonotype was seen a handful of times. The J gene is TRBJ2-7, the V gene TRBV20-1; 10 nucleotides align to TRBD2. Germline CDR1 DFQATT, CDR2 SNEGSKA (reference sequence). After removal of 5 bases from V and 2 bases from J, the junction contained 6 bases not matched to a gene. The CDR3 consists of 14 residues. In nucleotides, the CDR3 is TGCAGTGCTGCAACGGGACTAGCGACCTACGAGCAGTACTTC. This translates into CSAATGLATYEQYF.

This chain uses TRBV6-2 or TRBV6-3 with TRBJ1-1; unclear D gene. V was clipped by 0 bases and J by 0 bases, with 11 bases between them. The CDR3 extends over 16 amino acids. Germline CDR1 MNHEY, CDR2 SVGEGT. CDR3 sequence reads: CASSYSGFPMNTEAFF. CDR3 sequence (DNA): TGTGCCAGCAGTTACTCAGGGTTCCCTATGAACACTGAAGCTTTCTTT.

The J gene is TRBJ1-1, the V gene TRBV9; weak D call: TRBD1 (5 bases). Germline V CDR1 and CDR2: SGDLS, YYNGEE. CDR3 size: 14 residues. V was pared by 1 base and J by 0 bases, with 7 bases between. Here the CDR3 DNA reads TGTGCCAGCAGCGTACAGGGTATGAACACTGAAGCTTTCTTT. Amino acid sequence: CASSVQGMNTEAFF.

V usage is TRBV12-3 or TRBV12-4 and J usage is TRBJ2-2; 7 positions match TRBD1. The J segment lost 0 bases and the V segment lost 7 bases, leaving 2 bases of the junction unmatched. The CDR3 sequence is 14 residues long. Here the CDR3 DNA reads TGTGCCAGCATTACAGGGGCGAACACCGGGGAGCTGTTTTTT. It is translated as CASITGANTGELFF.

This clonotype was seen at least ten times. The chain recombines TRBV12-3 or TRBV12-4 with TRBJ2-1, with D possibly TRBD2 on 5 matching bases. Trimming cost V 1 base and J 9 bases, with 16 bases left between them. The CDR3 spans 15 residues. Here the CDR3 reads CASSLESDLAGEQFF. The CDR3 nucleotides are TGTGCCAGCAGTTTAGAAAGCGACCTTGCGGGTGAGCAGTTCTTC.

The V and J genes are TRBV20-1 and TRBJ2-7; TRBD1 might be the D (5 bases). V was clipped by 3 bases and J by 10 bases, with 16 bases between them. Germline assignment: CDR1 DFQATT and CDR2 SNEGSKA (reference sequence). CDR3 length: 12 residues. CDR3 protein: CSASPYSGYQYF. The CDR3 DNA follows: TGCAGTGCTAGCCCTTACTCAGGGTACCAGTACTTC.

The CDR3 sequence is CSVGAPYYEQYF. The DNA of the CDR3 is TGCAGTGTTGGAGCCCCTTACTACGAGCAGTACTTC. The chain recombines TRBV20-1 with TRBJ2-7; D gene uncertain. CDR1 is DFQATT, CDR2 SNEGSKA, per germline (reference sequence). V was pared by 7 bases and J by 3 bases, with 13 bases between. The CDR3 has 12 amino acids.

The rearrangement links TRBV7-9 to TRBJ1-1, with 7 positions matching TRBD1. CDR1 and CDR2 from the germline V gene are SEHNR and FQNEAQ (reference sequence). This CDR3 is built from 15 residues. V gave up 4 bases and J gave up 2 bases; unmatched junction bases: 7. The CDR3: CASSWQTGRNTEAFF. The DNA for the CDR3 is TGTGCCAGCAGCTGGCAGACAGGGAGAAACACTGAAGCTTTCTTT.

This clonotype was picked up a small number of times. The chain employs TRBV10-3 and TRBJ2-2, with D perhaps matching TRBD1 (5 bases). This CDR3 spans 17 amino acids. Germline CDR1 is ENHRY and CDR2 is SYGVKD. V was clipped by 2 bases and J by 0 bases, with 13 bases between them. Here the CDR3 reads CAISEIHRTSNTGELFF. CDR3 in DNA: TGTGCCATCAGTGAGATTCACAGGACGTCGAACACCGGGGAGCTGTTTTTT.

This chain's CDR3 is CASSQGRGSNTGELFF. CDR3 bases: TGTGCCAGCAGCCAAGGTCGGGGTTCGAACACCGGGGAGCTGTTTTTT. This chain connects TRBV3-1 to TRBJ2-2, with D possibly matching TRBD2 (5 bases). The CDR3 runs to 16 residues. Germline V gene data show CDR1 as LGHDT and CDR2 as YNNKEL (reference sequence). V was cut by 1 base and J by 0 bases, with 9 bases left in between.

In its sample, this clonotype was seen a few times. The V and J genes are TRBV30 and TRBJ2-2; D perhaps matches TRBD2 (5 bases). The germline gives CDR1 GTSNPN, CDR2 SVGIG (reference sequence). V lost 3 bases and J 2 bases, leaving 10 bases between the germline ends. This CDR3 spans 14 amino acids. The CDR3 DNA reads TGTGCCTGGAGAGCCGAGGGAAACACCGGGGAGCTGTTTTTT. Translating it yields CAWRAEGNTGELFF.

The V and J genes are TRBV6-1 and TRBJ1-1; weak D call: TRBD1 (6 bases). The V end lost 7 bases, the J end lost 8 bases, and 14 bases lay between the germline ends. The CDR3 has 12 residues. Germline CDR1 and CDR2: MNHNS and SASEGT. The CDR3 DNA reads TGTGCCAGCATTTCAAGGGGGGACGAAGCTTTCTTT. This encodes CASISRGDEAFF.

This clonotype has only a few counts. J is TRBJ2-1 and V is TRBV7-9; possibly TRBD2 for D (5 bases). CDR3 length: 14 amino acids. V lost 1 base and J lost 8, with 12 bases in between. Germline V gene lookup returns CDR1 SEHNR and CDR2 FQNEAQ (reference sequence). The CDR3 spells CASSLGGSWDEQFF. DNA of the CDR3: TGTGCCAGCAGCTTAGGTGGGAGTTGGGATGAGCAGTTCTTC.

This clonotype showed up just a few times. The chain joins TRBV5-1 to TRBJ2-1, with 9 bases lining up with TRBD1. Trimming removed 5 bases from V and 0 bases from J; junction bases left unmatched: 6. The CDR3 has 16 residues. Germline V gene sequence: CDR1 SGHRS, CDR2 YFSETQ. The CDR3 coding sequence is TGCGCCAGCAGAATCACAGGGGGCAGCTCCTACAATGAGCAGTTCTTC. Encoded protein: CASRITGGSSYNEQFF.

The chain uses TRBV9 and TRBJ2-7; D unclear. Germline lookup yields CDR1 SGDLS and CDR2 YYNGEE. The V gene lost 4 bases and the J gene lost 2 bases, with 13 bases spanning the gap. This CDR3 region has 14 residues. The CDR3 sequence: CASSPFVAAYEQYF. The CDR3 DNA follows: TGTGCCAGCAGCCCCTTCGTAGCAGCCTACGAGCAGTACTTC.

The rearrangement joins TRBV5-1 to TRBJ2-1, with D maybe TRBD1 (5 bases). CDR1 and CDR2 from the germline V gene are SGHRS and YFSETQ. The CDR3 runs to 14 residues. Trimming pared 6 bases from V and 5 bases from J, leaving 15 bases between. The DNA for the CDR3 is TGCGCCAGCAATGACCCCCAAGGGGACAATGAGCAGTTCTTC. The encoded protein is CASNDPQGDNEQFF.